Listed below are T cell receptor beta chains from one sample, sequenced in a study of CD8 T cells in Susac syndrome. MiXCR, applied by TCRdb to the immunoSEQ multiplex PCR reads, yields one record per CDR3 protein. Of approximately 210,000 distinct CDR3 sequences listed, approximately 94% are singletons. The specimen sequenced was CD4+ T cells from PBMCs. These TCRs come from a human donor with Susac syndrome. Both conserved end residues are part of each CDR3. The order of the fields is clone size, J gene, D gene, CDR3 length, V gene, CDR3 protein, CDR3 DNA. The D gene is left open where the match is weak. Only some rows state a clone size, as once, few, many or a class for expanded clones.

- TRBJ2-1 TRBD1 12 TRBV29-1 CSAATGGDEQFF TGCAGCGCTGCGACAGGGGGCGATGAGCAGTTCTTC
- TRBJ2-7 - 15 TRBV6-5 CASSTQRDSHYEQYF TGTGCCAGCAGTACCCAACGGGACTCTCACTACGAGCAGTACTTC
- TRBJ2-7 - 14 TRBV7-3 CASSFPGGSYEQYF TGTGCCAGCAGCTTCCCAGGGGGGTCCTACGAGCAGTACTTC
- TRBJ1-2 - 15 TRBV4-1 CASSQDPDANYGYTF TGCGCCAGCAGCCAAGATCCCGATGCTAACTATGGCTACACCTTC
- TRBJ1-5 - 16 TRBV7-8 CASSESGRSGFSGDHF TGTGCCAGCAGCGAGAGCGGGAGGTCAGGGTTTTCCGGGGACCATTTT
- TRBJ2-6 TRBD1 16 TRBV9 CASSPSRGPGANVLTF TGTGCCAGCAGCCCAAGCAGGGGGCCTGGGGCCAACGTCCTGACTTTC
- TRBJ1-1 - 15 TRBV12-3/TRBV12-4 CASSLAGGLNTEAFF TGTGCCAGCAGTTTAGCTGGGGGGCTGAACACTGAAGCTTTCTTT
- TRBJ2-1 TRBD2 18 TRBV20-1 CSARDRSGGAVWFDEQFF TGCAGTGCTAGAGATCGTAGCGGGGGGGCCGTTTGGTTCGATGAGCAGTTCTTC
- TRBJ2-3 TRBD2 14 TRBV29-1 CSDRTSGEMNTQYF TGCAGCGACCGGACTAGCGGGGAAATGAATACGCAGTATTTT
- TRBJ2-5 - 17 TRBV12-3/TRBV12-4 CASSLRVTGAPGGTQYF TGTGCCAGCAGTTTAAGAGTGACAGGAGCCCCGGGGGGGACCCAGTACTTC
- TRBJ1-5 - 12 TRBV30 CAWSVNGGPQHF TGTGCCTGGAGTGTCAATGGGGGGCCCCAGCATTTT
- TRBJ1-1 - 13 TRBV7-3 CASSPQGDSEAFF TGTGCCAGCAGCCCCCAAGGTGATAGCGAAGCTTTCTTT
- TRBJ1-2 - 14 TRBV20-1 CSARVAGSEYGYTF TGCAGTGCTAGAGTGGCGGGCAGTGAGTATGGCTACACCTTC
- TRBJ1-1 - 11 TRBV20-1 CSARGAVGAFF TGCAGTGCTAGAGGAGCGGTTGGGGCTTTCTTT
- TRBJ2-2 - 13 TRBV11-1 CASSSTETGELFF TGTGCCAGCAGCTCCACAGAGACCGGGGAGCTGTTTTTT
- TRBJ2-1 TRBD2 17 TRBV5-1 CASSLATSGGAGNEQFF TGCGCCAGCAGCTTGGCGACTAGCGGGGGGGCCGGCAATGAGCAGTTCTTC
- TRBJ1-2 - 11 TRBV30 CAWHRGYGYTF TGTGCCTGGCACCGGGGGTATGGCTACACCTTC
- TRBJ1-1 TRBD1 14 TRBV2 CASLRTGGNTEAFF TGTGCCAGCCTCCGGACAGGGGGAAACACTGAAGCTTTCTTT
- TRBJ2-7 TRBD2 14 TRBV3-1 CASSPGLAKNEQYF TGTGCCAGCAGCCCGGGACTAGCGAAGAACGAGCAGTACTTC
- TRBJ1-6 - 17 TRBV4-1 CASSLLGRSSYNSPLHF TGCGCCAGCAGCCTCCTTGGCCGGAGCTCCTATAATTCACCCCTCCACTTT
- TRBJ2-5 - 16 TRBV7-9 CASSRRDGGPQETQYF TGTGCCAGCAGCCGACGGGACGGCGGACCCCAAGAGACCCAGTACTTC
once TRBJ2-7 - 16 TRBV5-6 CASSFRYEGAPHEQYF TGTGCCAGCAGCTTTAGGTACGAGGGAGCCCCTCACGAGCAGTACTTC
- TRBJ1-2 - 14 TRBV27 CASNGRGEGAGYTF TGTGCCAGCAACGGAAGGGGGGAGGGAGCTGGCTACACCTTC